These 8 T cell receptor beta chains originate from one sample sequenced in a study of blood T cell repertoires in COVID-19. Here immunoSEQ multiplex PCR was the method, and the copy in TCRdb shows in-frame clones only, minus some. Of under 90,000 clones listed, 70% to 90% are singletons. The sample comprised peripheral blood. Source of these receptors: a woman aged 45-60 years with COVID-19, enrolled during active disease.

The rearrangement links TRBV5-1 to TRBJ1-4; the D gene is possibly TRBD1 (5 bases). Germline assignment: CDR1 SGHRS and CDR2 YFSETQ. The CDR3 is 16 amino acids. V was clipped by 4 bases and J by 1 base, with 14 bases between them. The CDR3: CASSQGPSGTNEKLFF. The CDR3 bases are TGCGCCAGCAGCCAGGGTCCGTCGGGAACTAATGAAAAACTGTTTTTT.

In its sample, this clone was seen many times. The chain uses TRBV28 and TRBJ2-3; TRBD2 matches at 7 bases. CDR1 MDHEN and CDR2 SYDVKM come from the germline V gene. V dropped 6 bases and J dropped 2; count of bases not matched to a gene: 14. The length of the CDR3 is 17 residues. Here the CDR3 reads CASSSPGLQLPTDTQYF. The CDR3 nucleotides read TGTGCCAGCAGCTCGCCGGGACTACAATTACCCACAGATACGCAGTATTTT.

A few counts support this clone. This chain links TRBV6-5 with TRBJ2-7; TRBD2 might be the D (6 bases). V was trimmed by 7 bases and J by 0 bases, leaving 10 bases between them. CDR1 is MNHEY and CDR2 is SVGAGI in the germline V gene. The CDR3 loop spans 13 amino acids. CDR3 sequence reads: CASTKAGSYEQYF. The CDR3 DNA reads TGTGCCAGCACAAAAGCGGGCTCCTACGAGCAGTACTTC.

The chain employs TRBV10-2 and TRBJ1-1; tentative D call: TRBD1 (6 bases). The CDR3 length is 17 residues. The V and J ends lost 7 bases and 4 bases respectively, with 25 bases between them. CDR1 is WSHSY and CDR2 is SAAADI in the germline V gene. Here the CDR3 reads CASKEQGRGSVGTEAFF. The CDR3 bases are TGCGCCAGCAAAGAACAGGGCAGGGGCTCGGTGGGCACTGAAGCTTTCTTT.

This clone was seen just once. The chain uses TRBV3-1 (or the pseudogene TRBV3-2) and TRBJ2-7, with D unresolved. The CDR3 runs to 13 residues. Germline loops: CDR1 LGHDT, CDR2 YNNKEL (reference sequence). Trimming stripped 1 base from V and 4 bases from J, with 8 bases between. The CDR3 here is CASSQGDSYEQYF. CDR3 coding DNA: TGTGCCAGCAGCCAAGGAGACTCTTACGAGCAGTACTTC.

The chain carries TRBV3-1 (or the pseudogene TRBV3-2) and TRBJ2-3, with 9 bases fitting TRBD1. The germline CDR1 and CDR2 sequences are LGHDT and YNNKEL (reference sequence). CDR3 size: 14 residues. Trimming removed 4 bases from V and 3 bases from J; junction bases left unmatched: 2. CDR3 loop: CASSLGQGTDTQYF. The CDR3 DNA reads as TGTGCCAGCAGCCTAGGACAGGGGACAGATACGCAGTATTTT.

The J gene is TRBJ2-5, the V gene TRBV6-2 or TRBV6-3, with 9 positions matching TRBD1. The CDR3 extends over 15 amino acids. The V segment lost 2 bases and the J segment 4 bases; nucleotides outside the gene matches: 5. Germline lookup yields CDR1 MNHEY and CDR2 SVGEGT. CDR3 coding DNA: TGTGCCAGCAGTTACCGACAGGGGGTCGGAGAGACCCAGTACTTC. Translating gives CASSYRQGVGETQYF.

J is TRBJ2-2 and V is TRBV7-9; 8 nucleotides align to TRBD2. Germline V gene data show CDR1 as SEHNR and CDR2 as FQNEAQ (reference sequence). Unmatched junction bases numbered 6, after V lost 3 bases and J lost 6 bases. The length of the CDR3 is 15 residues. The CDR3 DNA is TGTGCCAGCAGCTTGGCACTTAGCGGGGCCGGGGAGCTGTTTTTT. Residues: CASSLALSGAGELFF.